Reported below is one T cell receptor (beta chain). DNA at 150 to 250 ng, around 30,000 T cell genomes, went into sorted-subset replicate PCRs. Produced via immunoSEQ multiplex PCR; TCRdb's table is partial and in-frame only. The sample carries millions of clones, about 95% recorded once. The data belong to a study of shared clonotypes between healthy human individuals. The CDR3 is 15 amino acids. The V gene's germline CDR1 is SGHNT and CDR2 YYREEE (reference sequence). V was clipped by 7 bases and J by 0 bases; unmatched bases: 5. The sequenced sample consisted of naive CD4+ T cells sorted from blood. Subset here: CD45RA+ positively selected. The sequence came from a man aged 18-30 years in good health. The chain is built from TRBV5-4 and TRBJ2-2; 8 bases are shared with TRBD2. CDR3 sequence (DNA): TGTGCCAGCCGGCTAGCGGGCGCGAACACCGGGGAGCTGTTTTTT. As protein: CASRLAGANTGELFF.